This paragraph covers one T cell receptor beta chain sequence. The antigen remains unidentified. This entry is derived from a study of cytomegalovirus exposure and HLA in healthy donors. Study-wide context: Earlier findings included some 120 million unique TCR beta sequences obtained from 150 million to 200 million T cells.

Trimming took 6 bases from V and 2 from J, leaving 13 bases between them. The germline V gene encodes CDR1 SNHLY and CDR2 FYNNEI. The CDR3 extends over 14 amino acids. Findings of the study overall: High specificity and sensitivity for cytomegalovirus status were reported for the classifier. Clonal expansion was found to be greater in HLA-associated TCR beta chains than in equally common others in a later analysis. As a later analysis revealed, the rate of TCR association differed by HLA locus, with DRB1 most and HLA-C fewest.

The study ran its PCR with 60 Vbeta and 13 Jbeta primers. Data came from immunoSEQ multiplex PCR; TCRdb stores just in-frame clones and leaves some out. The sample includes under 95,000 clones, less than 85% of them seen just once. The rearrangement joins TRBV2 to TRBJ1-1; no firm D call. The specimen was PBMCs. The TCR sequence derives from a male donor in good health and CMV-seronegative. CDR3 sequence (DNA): TGTGCCAGCAGCCCGAGAGAGTCCAACACTGAAGCTTTCTTT. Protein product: CASSPRESNTEAFF. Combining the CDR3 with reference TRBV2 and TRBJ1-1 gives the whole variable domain EPEVTQTPSHQVTQMGQEVILRCVPISNHLYFYWYRQILGQKVEFLVSFYNNEISEKSEIFDDQFSVERPDGSNFTLKIRSTKLEDSAMYFCASSPRESNTEAFFGQGTRLTVV.